Presented here are 20 T cell receptor beta chains from one specimen sequenced in a study of T-cell reconstitution after alpha-beta-depleted transplantation in children. Unique molecular identifiers featured in how the TCRbeta library was prepared. Each CDR3 protein gets one entry after TCRdb re-called the PCR reads with MiXCR. Of about 210,000 distinct CDR3 sequences in the sample, approximately 15% were seen once. The input for sequencing was PBMCs, mostly from graft donor cells, taken 360 days after TCRalphabeta/CD19-depleted stem cell transplant. These receptors were collected from a male patient between 2 and 9 years old who had a stem cell transplant for acute lymphoblastic leukemia, so the T cells may come from the graft donor.

The chain couples TRBV20-1 to TRBJ2-1; D perhaps matches TRBD2 (5 bases). Germline V gene lookup returns CDR1 DFQATT and CDR2 SNEGSKA (reference sequence). CDR3 length: 14 amino acids. Trimming removed 0 bases at V and 5 bases at J, with 11 bases between. The CDR3 is CSARDRLAHNEQFF. The CDR3 region has the DNA TGCAGTGCTAGAGATAGGCTAGCACACAATGAGCAGTTCTTC.

This clonotype was counted between two and nine times. The chain joins TRBV27 to TRBJ2-1; 13 bases align to TRBD2. V dropped 8 bases and J dropped 8; count of bases not matched to a gene: 3. Looked up from germline, CDR1 is MNHEY and CDR2 is SMNVEV (reference sequence). The CDR3 sequence is 13 residues long. The CDR3 DNA sequence: TGTGCCAGCGGGACTAGCGGGGTATATGAGCAGTTCTTC. This gives the protein CASGTSGVYEQFF.

This clonotype showed up just a few times. The chain joins TRBV14 to TRBJ2-1; tentatively, D is TRBD1 (5 bases). In germline, CDR1 is SGHDN, CDR2 FVKESK. This CDR3 comprises 16 residues. The V end lost 4 bases, the J end lost 1 base, and 14 bases lay between the germline ends. DNA of the CDR3: TGTGCCAGCAGCCCCGGCGGAAGGGGTTCCTACAATGAGCAGTTCTTC. Translated, it gives CASSPGGRGSYNEQFF.

This clonotype appeared many times. This rearrangement joins TRBV7-6 to TRBJ2-4, with TRBD1 identical over 8 bases. The length of the CDR3 is 16 residues. The germline V gene encodes CDR1 SGHVS and CDR2 FNYEAQ. The V and J ends lost 1 base and 7 bases, in that order; junction bases with no gene match: 9. The CDR3 spells CASSLGAGGDGNIQYF. DNA for the CDR3: TGTGCCAGCAGCTTAGGGGCAGGGGGCGACGGGAACATTCAGTACTTC.

This clonotype showed up many times. CDR3 DNA: TGCAGCGCTAGGAACACTGAAGCTTTCTTT. Its translation: CSARNTEAFF. The rearrangement links TRBV29-1 to TRBJ1-1; D remains ambiguous. Trimming took off 7 bases at V and 1 base at J, with 4 bases between the two ends. Germline V gives CDR1 SQVTM, CDR2 ANQGSEA. The CDR3 consists of 10 residues.

This clonotype was detected many times. This chain links TRBV6-5 with TRBJ1-1; D might be TRBD1 (5 bases). From germline, CDR1 is MNHEY and CDR2 SVGAGI. V was shortened by 0 bases and J by 4 bases, with 9 bases between the two germline ends. This CDR3 has 14 amino acids. The CDR3 sequence is CASSYSGGRTEAFF. The CDR3 DNA reads TGTGCCAGCAGTTACTCGGGGGGTCGCACTGAAGCTTTCTTT.

There are a few counts of this clonotype. V and J are TRBV13 and TRBJ1-3, with D possibly matching TRBD1 (6 bases). Per the germline V gene, CDR1 is PRHDT and CDR2 is FYEKMQ (reference sequence). V lost 5 bases and J 3 bases, leaving 14 bases between the germline ends. The CDR3 runs 15 residues. The CDR3 coding sequence is TGTGCCAGCAGCAAGGGGGGGACAAATGGAAACACCATATATTTT. Translated: CASSKGGTNGNTIYF.

This clonotype has a single count. The chain joins TRBV29-1 to TRBJ2-1, with TRBD2 matching over 11 bases. V lost 2 bases, J lost 14 bases, and 8 bases stayed unmatched. Germline values: CDR1 SQVTM, CDR2 ANQGSEA. This CDR3 region has 13 residues. CDR3 in amino acids: CSVELAGGVEEFF. In nucleotides, the CDR3 is TGCAGCGTTGAACTAGCGGGAGGTGTGGAGGAGTTCTTC.

This clonotype appeared many times. The chain links TRBV27 to TRBJ2-7, with D perhaps matching TRBD2 (6 bases). V was shortened by 5 bases and J by 6 bases, with 14 bases between the two germline ends. Germline V lookup: CDR1 MNHEY, CDR2 SMNVEV (reference sequence). The CDR3 contains 13 residues. CDR3 amino acids: CASSAAAGGEQYF. The CDR3 DNA is TGTGCCAGCAGTGCCGCGGCCGGGGGCGAGCAGTACTTC.

This chain uses TRBV5-6 with TRBJ1-1; tentative D call: TRBD1 (5 bases). Trimming stripped 2 bases from V and 5 bases from J, with 22 bases between. The CDR3 has 17 residues. Germline lookup yields CDR1 SGHDT and CDR2 YYEEEE. In DNA form, the CDR3 reads TGTGCCAGCAGCTTTGGGGCAGAAGCCGGTTTCAGGACTGAAGCTTTCTTT. It specifies CASSFGAEAGFRTEAFF.

The chain employs TRBV9 and TRBJ2-1; TRBD2 is a possible D gene (7 bases). The V end lost 2 bases, the J end lost 0 bases, and 15 bases lay between the germline ends. CDR1 is SGDLS, CDR2 YYNGEE, per germline. The CDR3 spans 17 residues. In DNA form, the CDR3 reads TGTGCCAGCAGCGTCGGGGGCGGGGGCAGCTCCTACAATGAGCAGTTCTTC. This sequence encodes CASSVGGGGSSYNEQFF.

This clonotype was observed many times. This sequence joins TRBV9 and TRBJ2-3, with TRBD2 matching over 8 bases. The junction had 8 bases not matched to a gene; V was cut back by 4 bases and J by 4 bases. The CDR3 is made up of 15 amino acids. Looked up from germline, CDR1 is SGDLS and CDR2 is YYNGEE. This CDR3 reads CASSPRGGPPDTQYF. Here the CDR3 DNA reads TGTGCCAGCAGCCCTCGCGGGGGGCCCCCAGATACGCAGTATTTT.

The rearrangement uses TRBV4-2 and TRBJ2-2; D remains unclear. The CDR3 has 14 residues. CDR1 is LGHNA, CDR2 YNFKEQ, per germline. Trimming pared 0 bases from V and 2 bases from J, leaving 4 bases between. As DNA, the CDR3 is TGTGCCAGCAGCCAAGAGCCCAACACCGGGGAGCTGTTTTTT. It specifies CASSQEPNTGELFF.

This clonotype was counted a few times. This chain links TRBV6-5 with TRBJ2-7; possibly TRBD1 for D (5 bases). This CDR3 comprises 15 residues. In germline, CDR1 is MNHEY, CDR2 SVGAGI. The ends were cut back, 0 bases at V and 3 bases at J, with 12 bases in the middle. The DNA for the CDR3 is TGTGCCAGCAGTTACTCGTCTGCCCAGGGCTACGAGCAGTACTTC. It translates to CASSYSSAQGYEQYF.

This clonotype has more than one count but fewer than ten. CDR3 residues: CASKGTGITGELFF. In DNA, the CDR3 is TGTGCCAGCAAGGGGACAGGGATCACCGGGGAGCTGTTTTTT. The J gene is TRBJ2-2, the V gene TRBV6-1; 9 nucleotides match TRBD1. Looked up from germline, CDR1 is MNHNS and CDR2 is SASEGT. V shed 7 bases, J shed 4 bases, and the junction held 4 bases outside the gene matches. The CDR3 runs to 14 residues.

This clonotype came up a few times. The chain couples TRBV12-3 or TRBV12-4 to TRBJ2-5; no reliable D call. The CDR3 is 12 residues long. The V gene lost 2 bases and the J gene lost 6 bases, with 7 bases spanning the gap. The CDR3 sequence: CASSLSAKTQYF. The CDR3 nucleotides are TGTGCCAGCAGTTTATCGGCAAAGACCCAGTACTTC.

This clonotype was observed a handful of times. The CDR3 region is CASRRTSGGQSDTQYF. The CDR3 DNA sequence: TGTGCCAGCAGGCGGACTAGCGGGGGGCAGTCAGATACGCAGTATTTT. This chain links TRBV6-5 with TRBJ2-3; 14 nucleotides line up with TRBD2. This CDR3 is built from 16 residues. CDR1 and CDR2 (germline): MNHEY, SVGAGI. J was trimmed by 4 bases and V by 6 bases; bases with no gene match: 6.

The chain has TRBV10-1 and TRBJ2-3; D might be TRBD1 or TRBD2, each matching 5 bases. CDR3 length: 12 amino acids. Germline values: CDR1 WNHNN, CDR2 SYGVQD (reference sequence). The V and J ends lost 6 bases and 7 bases respectively, with 11 bases between them. The CDR3 nucleotides are TGCGCCAGCAGCGGGGCAGCGAATACGCAGTATTTT. It translates to CASSGAANTQYF.

The chain employs TRBV11-2 and TRBJ2-7, with a tentative D call TRBD1 (7 bases). The CDR3 totals 14 residues. Trimming took off 4 bases at V and 7 bases at J, with 17 bases between the two ends. The germline CDR1 and CDR2 sequences are SGHAT and FQNNGV. This CDR3 is CASSWTGLGGEQYF. Here the CDR3 DNA reads TGTGCCAGCAGCTGGACAGGCCTCGGGGGTGAGCAGTACTTC.

The sample holds a few counts of this clonotype. This chain connects TRBV5-1 to TRBJ2-3, with 9 bases lining up with TRBD1. J lost 4 bases, V lost 4 bases, and 7 bases had no gene match. The germline CDR1 and CDR2 sequences are SGHRS and YFSETQ. The CDR3 covers 15 residues. CDR3 sequence: CASSPGQGGPDTQYF. The CDR3 region has the DNA TGCGCCAGCAGCCCGGGACAGGGTGGACCAGATACGCAGTATTTT.